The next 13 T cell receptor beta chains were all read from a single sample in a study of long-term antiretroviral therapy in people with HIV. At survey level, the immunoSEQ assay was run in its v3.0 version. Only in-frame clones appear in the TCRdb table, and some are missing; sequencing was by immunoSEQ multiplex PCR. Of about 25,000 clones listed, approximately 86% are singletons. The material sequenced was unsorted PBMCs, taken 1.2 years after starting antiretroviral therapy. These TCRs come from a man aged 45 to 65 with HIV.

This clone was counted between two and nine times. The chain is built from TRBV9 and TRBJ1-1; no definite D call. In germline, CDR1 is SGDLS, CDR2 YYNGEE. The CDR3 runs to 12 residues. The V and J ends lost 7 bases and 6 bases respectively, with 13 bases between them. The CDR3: CASGQTGSEAFF. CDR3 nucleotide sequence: TGTGCCAGCGGTCAGACGGGGTCTGAAGCTTTCTTT.

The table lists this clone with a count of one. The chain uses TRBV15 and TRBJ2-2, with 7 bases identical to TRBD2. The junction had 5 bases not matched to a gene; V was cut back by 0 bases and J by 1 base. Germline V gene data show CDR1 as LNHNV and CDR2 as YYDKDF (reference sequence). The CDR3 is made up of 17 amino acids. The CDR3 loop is CATSRDRLALNTGELFF. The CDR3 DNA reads TGTGCCACCAGCAGAGATCGACTAGCTTTGAACACCGGGGAGCTGTTTTTT.

This CDR3 is CASSLTVSGSPLHF. For the CDR3, the DNA is TGTGCCAGCAGTTTGACAGTCAGCGGGTCACCCCTCCACTTT. The rearrangement joins TRBV28 to TRBJ1-6, with a tentative D call TRBD1 (5 bases). The germline gives CDR1 MDHEN, CDR2 SYDVKM. The ends were cut back, 3 bases at V and 10 bases at J, with 13 bases in the middle. CDR3 size: 14 residues. The whole variable domain, filled in from reference TRBV28 and TRBJ1-6, reads DVKVTQSSRYLVKRTGEKVFLECVQDMDHENMFWYRQDPGLGLRLIYFSYDVKMKEKGDIPEGYSVSREKKERFSLILESASTNQTSMYLCASSLTVSGSPLHFGNGTRLTVT.

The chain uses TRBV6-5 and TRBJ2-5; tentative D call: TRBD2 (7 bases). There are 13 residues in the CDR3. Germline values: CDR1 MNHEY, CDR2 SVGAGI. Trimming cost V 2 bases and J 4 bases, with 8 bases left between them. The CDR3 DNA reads TGTGCCAGCAGTTACGGGGGGGCAGAGACCCAGTACTTC. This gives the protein CASSYGGAETQYF.

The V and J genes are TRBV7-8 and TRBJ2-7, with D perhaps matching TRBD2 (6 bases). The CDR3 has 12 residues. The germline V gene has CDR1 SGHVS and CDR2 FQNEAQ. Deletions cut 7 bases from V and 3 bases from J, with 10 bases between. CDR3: CASTTGDYEQYF. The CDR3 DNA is TGTGCCAGCACGACGGGGGACTACGAGCAGTACTTC. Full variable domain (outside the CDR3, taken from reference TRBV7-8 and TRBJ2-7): GAGVSQSPRYKVAKRGQDVALRCDPISGHVSLFWYQQALGQGPEFLTYFQNEAQLDKSGLPSDRFFAERPEGSVSTLKIQRTQQEDSAVYLCASTTGDYEQYFGPGTRLTVT.

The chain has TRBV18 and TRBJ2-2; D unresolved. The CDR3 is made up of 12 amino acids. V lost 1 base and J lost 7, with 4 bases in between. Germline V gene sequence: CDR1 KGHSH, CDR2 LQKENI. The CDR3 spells CASSPQIGELFF. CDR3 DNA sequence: TGTGCCAGCTCACCACAGATCGGGGAGCTGTTTTTT. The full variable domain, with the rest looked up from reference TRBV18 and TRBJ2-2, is NAGVMQNPRHLVRRRGQEARLRCSPMKGHSHVYWYRQLPEEGLKFMVYLQKENIIDESGMPKERFSAEFPKEGPSILRIQQVVRGDSAAYFCASSPQIGELFFGEGSRLTVL.

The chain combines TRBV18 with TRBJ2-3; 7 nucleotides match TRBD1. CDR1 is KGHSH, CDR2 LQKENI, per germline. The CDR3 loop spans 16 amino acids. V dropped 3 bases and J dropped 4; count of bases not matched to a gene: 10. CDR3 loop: CASSPAQGKGADTQYF. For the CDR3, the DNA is TGTGCCAGCTCACCGGCACAGGGGAAGGGGGCAGATACGCAGTATTTT.

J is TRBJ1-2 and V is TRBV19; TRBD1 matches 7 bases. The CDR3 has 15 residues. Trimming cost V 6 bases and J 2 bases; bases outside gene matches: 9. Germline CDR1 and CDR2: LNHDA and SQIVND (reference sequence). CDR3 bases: TGTGCCAGTAGACCCGCAGGGACAGCCAACTATGGCTACACCTTC. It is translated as CASRPAGTANYGYTF. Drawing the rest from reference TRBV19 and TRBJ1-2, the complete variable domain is DGGITQSPKYLFRKEGQNVTLSCEQNLNHDAMYWYRQDPGQGLRLIYYSQIVNDFQKGDIAEGYSVSREKKESFPLTVTSAQKNPTAFYLCASRPAGTANYGYTFGSGTRLTVV.

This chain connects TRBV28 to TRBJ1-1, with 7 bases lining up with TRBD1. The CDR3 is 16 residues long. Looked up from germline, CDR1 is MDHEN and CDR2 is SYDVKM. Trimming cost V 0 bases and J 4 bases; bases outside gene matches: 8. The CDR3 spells CASSLWYRGGGTEAFF. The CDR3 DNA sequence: TGTGCCAGCAGTTTATGGTACAGGGGAGGAGGCACTGAAGCTTTCTTT.

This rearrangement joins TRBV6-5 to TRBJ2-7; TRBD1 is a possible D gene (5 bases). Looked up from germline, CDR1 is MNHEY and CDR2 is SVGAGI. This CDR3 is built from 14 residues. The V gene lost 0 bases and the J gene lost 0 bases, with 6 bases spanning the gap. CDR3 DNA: TGTGCCAGCAGTTACTCCGACAGCTCCTACGAGCAGTACTTC. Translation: CASSYSDSSYEQYF.

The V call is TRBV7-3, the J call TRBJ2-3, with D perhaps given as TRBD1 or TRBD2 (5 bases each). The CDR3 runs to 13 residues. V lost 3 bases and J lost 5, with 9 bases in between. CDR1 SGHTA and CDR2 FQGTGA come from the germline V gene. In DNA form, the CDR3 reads TGTGCCAGCAGCTTCGGGGCCGGAGATACGCAGTATTTT. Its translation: CASSFGAGDTQYF.

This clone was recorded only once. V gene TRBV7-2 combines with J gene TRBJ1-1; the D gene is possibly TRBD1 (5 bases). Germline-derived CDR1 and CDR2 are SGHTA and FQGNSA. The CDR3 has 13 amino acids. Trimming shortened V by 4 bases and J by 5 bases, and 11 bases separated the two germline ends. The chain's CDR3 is CASSSVAGTEAFF. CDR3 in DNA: TGTGCCAGCAGCTCCGTAGCAGGGACTGAAGCTTTCTTT.

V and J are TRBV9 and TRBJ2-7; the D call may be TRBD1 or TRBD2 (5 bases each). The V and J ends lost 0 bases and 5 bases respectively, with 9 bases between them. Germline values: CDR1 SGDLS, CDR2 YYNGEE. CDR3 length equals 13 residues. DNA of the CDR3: TGTGCCAGCAGCGTAGAGAGGGGAAACGAGCAGTACTTC. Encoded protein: CASSVERGNEQYF.